A selection of T cell receptor beta chains follows, all from one sample in a study of blood T cell repertoires in COVID-19. Using immunoSEQ multiplex PCR, the repertoire was profiled, and TCRdb retains in-frame clones only, with some absent. Altogether roughly 67,000 clones are present, about 82% being singletons, with the ten largest covering 20% to 25%. Sequencing was done on a sample of peripheral blood. These receptors were obtained from a man aged 50 or older with acute or convalescent COVID-19. CDR3s include the opening cysteine and the closing phenylalanine or tryptophan. The D gene is left open where the match is weak. Only part of the rows carry a size: once, few, many, or a class if the clone is expanded.

V gene	D gene	clone size	J gene	CDR3 DNA	CDR3 protein
TRBV7-9	TRBD2	.	TRBJ2-7	TGTGCCAGCAGCTTAGTGGCTAGCGGCTACGAGCAGTACTTC	CASSLVASGYEQYF
TRBV6-1	.	.	TRBJ1-2	TGTGCCAGCAGACCCCAGGGGAACTATGGCTACACCTTC	CASRPQGNYGYTF
TRBV19	.	.	TRBJ1-2	TGTGCCAGTAGTATAGACACGGTAGGCGGGTATGGCTACACCTTC	CASSIDTVGGYGYTF
TRBV5-1	.	.	TRBJ2-3	TGCGCCAGCAGCTCCTCCGGACGCCGCTCGACTACCTCTAGCACAGATACGCAGTATTTT	CASSSSGRRSTTSSTDTQYF
TRBV6-4	TRBD1	few	TRBJ1-6	TGTGCCAGCAGTGTAGACAGGGATGGTTCACCCCTCCACTTT	CASSVDRDGSPLHF
TRBV5-4	TRBD2	.	TRBJ2-5	TGTGCCAGCAGCTTGGCCTCGAGACTAGCGGAAGAGACCCAGTACTTC	CASSLASRLAEETQYF
TRBV10-1	TRBD1	.	TRBJ2-5	TGCGCCAACCTAAGACAGGGGGCAGTCCAAGAGACCCAGTACTTC	CANLRQGAVQETQYF
TRBV2	.	.	TRBJ1-4	TGTGCCAGCAGGGTGGACAGCTCTAATGAAAAACTGTTTTTT	CASRVDSSNEKLFF
TRBV12-3/TRBV12-4	.	.	TRBJ2-1	TGTGCCAGCAGTCACGGACTAGGGGGTGAGCAGTTCTTC	CASSHGLGGEQFF
TRBV5-1	TRBD1	few	TRBJ1-6	TGCGCCAGCAGCTTGTACAGGGGAAGCTCACCCCTCCACTTT	CASSLYRGSSPLHF
TRBV5-4	TRBD2	once	TRBJ2-3	TGTGCCAGCAGCTCCTGGGACTATTCCCTCCGGGATACGCAGTATTTT	CASSSWDYSLRDTQYF
TRBV18	.	.	TRBJ2-2	TGTGCCAGCTCACGGTCAGGGTCCACCGGGGAGCTGTTTTTT	CASSRSGSTGELFF
TRBV30	TRBD1	.	TRBJ2-5	TGTGCCTGGAGTGGCTCGACAGGGGGAGAGACCCAGTACTTC	CAWSGSTGGETQYF
TRBV2	TRBD1	few	TRBJ1-4	TGTGCCAGCAGGCAGGACAGGGAGACTAATGAAAAACTGTTTTTT	CASRQDRETNEKLFF
TRBV19	TRBD2	.	TRBJ2-1	TGTGCCAGTAGTTGGGGGGAGGGTGCGTCATACAATGAGCAGTTCTTC	CASSWGEGASYNEQFF
TRBV6-6	TRBD2	.	TRBJ2-3	TGTGCCAGCAGTTCGCGGGGGGGCCGGGGCACAGATACGCAGTATTTT	CASSSRGGRGTDTQYF
TRBV5-6	.	.	TRBJ1-3	TGTGCCAGCAGCCCCTTAGGAGGGGACTCTGGAAACACCATATATTTT	CASSPLGGDSGNTIYF
TRBV6-6	TRBD1	.	TRBJ1-1	TGTGCCAGCAGTTACCCGGACAGGGGTAAAACTGAAGCTTTCTTT	CASSYPDRGKTEAFF
TRBV29-1	TRBD2	.	TRBJ2-3	TGCAGCGTTGAAGTTGGGCTAGCGGATGATACGCAGTATTTT	CSVEVGLADDTQYF
TRBV9	TRBD2	.	TRBJ2-3	TGTGCCAGCAGCGTAGGACTGGGGGGGGGCACAGATACGCAGTATTTT	CASSVGLGGGTDTQYF
TRBV5-4	TRBD1	once	TRBJ1-1	TGTGCCAGCAGCATCTCAGGGGGAAGGGAAGCTTTCTTT	CASSISGGREAFF
TRBV9	.	.	TRBJ1-1	TGTGCCAGCAGCGTAGCTTTCGGGGACATGAACACTGAAGCTTTCTTT	CASSVAFGDMNTEAFF
TRBV15	.	.	TRBJ1-3	TGTGCCACCAGCAGAGGAAGCGGGGCTTCTGGAAACACCATATATTTT	CATSRGSGASGNTIYF
TRBV19	TRBD1	.	TRBJ1-5	TGTGCCAGTCAACTATCCACCGACAGGGGTATACAGCCCCAGCATTTT	CASQLSTDRGIQPQHF
TRBV4-1	TRBD2	.	TRBJ2-1	TGCGCCAGCAGCCAAGAGGTGGGGGGGAGAGGTGAGCAGTTCTTC	CASSQEVGGRGEQFF
TRBV10-3	.	.	TRBJ2-2	TGTGCCATCAGTGACCCAGGGCCCGGGGAGCTGTTTTTT	CAISDPGPGELFF
TRBV6-2/TRBV6-3	.	.	TRBJ2-3	TGTGCCAGCAGTCTCCGTCTATGGGATACGCAGTATTTT	CASSLRLWDTQYF
TRBV7-6	TRBD2	.	TRBJ2-3	TGTGCCAGCAGCTTTCCCGGACTAGTCGAAGATACGCAGTATTTT	CASSFPGLVEDTQYF
TRBV5-1	TRBD2	.	TRBJ2-2	TGCGCCAGCAGCGGGGCTAGCGGGGGTACCGGGGAGCTGTTTTTT	CASSGASGGTGELFF
TRBV18	.	.	TRBJ2-2	TGTGCCAGCTCACCACCGTCAGGGTACACCGGGGAGCTGTTTTTT	CASSPPSGYTGELFF
TRBV2	.	.	TRBJ1-6	TGTGCCAGCAGCTATTTGGGACTAACTTCATCGAATTCACCCCTCCACTTT	CASSYLGLTSSNSPLHF
TRBV6-6	.	once	TRBJ1-2	TGTGCCAGCAGTATTCCCCCGGGACACCCTAACTATGGCTACACCTTC	CASSIPPGHPNYGYTF
TRBV2	.	.	TRBJ1-4	TGTGCCAGCAACCCAGTGATGGCTAATGAAAAACTGTTTTTT	CASNPVMANEKLFF
TRBV6-5	TRBD2	.	TRBJ2-5	TGTGCCAACTCGGAGGGTAGCGGGGGAGAGACCCAGTACTTC	CANSEGSGGETQYF
TRBV5-8	TRBD2	.	TRBJ2-5	TGTGCCAGCAGCTTCTCGGGACTAGCGGGAAAAGAGACCCAGTACTTC	CASSFSGLAGKETQYF
TRBV5-4	.	.	TRBJ2-1	TGTGCCAGCAGGGAGGGTACGACAATGAGGGATGAGCAGTTCTTC	CASREGTTMRDEQFF
TRBV30	.	.	TRBJ1-2	TGTGCCGGAGCCCCGAGACTCCGGATGGAGGACTATGGCTACACCTTC	CAGAPRLRMEDYGYTF
TRBV19	.	.	TRBJ2-7	TGTGCCAGTAGTATGGGCCACGAGCAGTACTTC	CASSMGHEQYF
TRBV6-5	TRBD1	.	TRBJ1-2	TGTGCCAGCAGTACGCCTAGGGGGCGCGGTGGCTACACCTTC	CASSTPRGRGGYTF
TRBV2	.	.	TRBJ2-3	TGTGCCAGCAGTGAGGAGCTCGCAGATACGCAGTATTTT	CASSEELADTQYF
TRBV10-2	.	.	TRBJ1-6	TGCGCCAGCAAGGGGAGGGGTCCCCGAAATTCACCCCTCCACTTT	CASKGRGPRNSPLHF
TRBV6-5	.	few	TRBJ1-5	TGTGCCAGCGGGTCCGACAGGCCATATTGGCCCCAGCATTTT	CASGSDRPYWPQHF
TRBV3-1/TRBV3-2	.	few	TRBJ2-5	TGTGCCAGCAGCCAAGCGGAAACTAGCTCGGCGACCCAGTACTTC	CASSQAETSSATQYF
TRBV3-1/TRBV3-2	TRBD1	.	TRBJ2-1	TGTGCCAGCAGCCAAGTCGCAGGGGGCCGGTCCAATGAGCAGTTCTTC	CASSQVAGGRSNEQFF
TRBV29-1	.	.	TRBJ2-1	TGCAGCGTCCCAAACGGGTGGGAGCAGTTCTTC	CSVPNGWEQFF
TRBV6-2/TRBV6-3	TRBD1	few	TRBJ1-1	TGTGCCAGCAGTGTGGGACAGGGGAGGACTGAAGCTTTCTTT	CASSVGQGRTEAFF
TRBV5-5	.	.	TRBJ1-4	TGTGCCAGCAGCTTGAGCGGGGTACGAACTAATGAAAAACTGTTTTTT	CASSLSGVRTNEKLFF
TRBV10-3	TRBD1	.	TRBJ1-6	TGTGCCATCAGACGGACAGGGGGCTCACCCCTCCACTTT	CAIRRTGGSPLHF
TRBV5-1	TRBD2	.	TRBJ2-7	TGCGCCAGCAGCTTGGATGTTAGCGGGACGTACGAGCAGTACTTC	CASSLDVSGTYEQYF
TRBV2	TRBD1	.	TRBJ2-3	TGTGCCAGCAGTCTGAACAGGGGGACAGATACGCAGTATTTT	CASSLNRGTDTQYF
TRBV5-4	.	.	TRBJ2-5	TGTGCCAGCAAACCGGGACTCCAAGAGACCCAGTACTTC	CASKPGLQETQYF
TRBV19	TRBD1	.	TRBJ2-1	TGTGCCAGTAGTAAGACAGGGGTTGGTGAGCAGTTCTTC	CASSKTGVGEQFF
TRBV19	TRBD2	.	TRBJ2-1	TGTGCCAGTAGTATACATAGCGGGGGGGCCGGTAATGAGCAGTTCTTC	CASSIHSGGAGNEQFF
TRBV24-1	TRBD1	.	TRBJ2-7	TGTGCCACCAGTGATGGACAGGGGTCGAGGGGCTCCTACGAGCAGTACTTC	CATSDGQGSRGSYEQYF
TRBV21-1	.	.	TRBJ1-1	TGTGCCAGCAGCAAAGGCTTTTTTGATCATCAAAACAGGCAATTAGGTTGGGACACTGAAGCTTTCTTT	CASSKGFFDHQNRQLGWDTEAFF
TRBV6-5	.	.	TRBJ1-5	TGTGCCAGCAGTTACCCCCGGACAGTTAGCAATCAGCCCCAGCATTTT	CASSYPRTVSNQPQHF
TRBV19	.	.	TRBJ1-2	TGTGCCAGTAGTTTCCGAGACTATGGCTACACCTTC	CASSFRDYGYTF
TRBV19	TRBD2	.	TRBJ2-5	TGTGCCAGTGCCGGGGAGGGACTCAAAGGTACCCAGTACTTC	CASAGEGLKGTQYF
TRBV29-1	TRBD2	.	TRBJ2-3	TGCGGCGCGGGGGAGGCAGATACGCAGTATTTT	CGAGEADTQYF